Below, one T cell receptor beta chain is given with its context. Its antigen specificity is not known. No much larger clonotype is one base removed from it; base qualities were not supplied. The sample comes from a study of OX40 agonist ivuxolimab in advanced cancers. In terms of the full investigation: Ivuxolimab, which targeted the costimulatory receptor OX40 (CD134), was an agonistic, fully human IgG2 monoclonal antibody. Of the 50 to 55 patients in dose escalation, 19 had hepatocellular carcinoma, approximately 15 had melanoma, 9 had renal cell carcinoma and 9 had head and neck cancer. Patients were allowed to have had prior anti-PD-1, anti-PD-L1 or anti-CTLA-4 therapy, and more than 35% of the dose-escalation patients had been treated with checkpoint inhibitors. The monotherapy dose-escalation portion (N of about 49 patients) of the phase I ivuxolimab trial is reported in the paper. In the dose-escalation cohort, around four fifths of patients were male, and the mean age was about 55 years, with a range of roughly 23 to 85. Partial responses were achieved by three dose-escalation patients, of whom one had hepatocellular carcinoma and two had cutaneous melanoma. Peripheral TCRbeta sequencing was intended to test whether TCR sequence diversity was altered and clonal T-cell expansion was caused by ivuxolimab. Intravenous ivuxolimab was administered to patients every 2 weeks at six dose levels: 0.01, 0.1, 0.3, 1.5, 3 and 10 mg/kg.

Results and caveats for the whole study, not just this receptor: In the 0.1-3.0 mg/kg groups, partial responders were among the patients with the lowest normalized peripheral clonal expansion, particularly in CD8+ T cells. On average, CD8+ T cells showed more expanded clones than CD4+ T cells after ivuxolimab. Which antigens the clonally expanded peripheral T cells were specific for was not determined. Low levels of normalized T-cell clonal expansion were also seen in some patients who did not respond. At doses of 0.1 to 3.0 mg/kg, clonal expansion of both CD4+ and CD8+ blood T cells was observed from baseline to week 6.

For sequencing of the TCRbeta CDR3 region, genomic DNA was extracted from the sorted cells. The immunoSEQ Assay was used for sequencing of TCRbeta CDR3 regions. Not all clones reach the TCRdb copy of this immuneACCESS table, which keeps in-frame sequences only. Checked studies attribute under half of the gap to unresolved V genes and leave the rest unexplained. Here the sample has approximately 70,000 clones; approximately 90% occur a single time. The ten biggest clones cover around 8.3% of the sample. Patients with a history of autoimmune disease or receiving systemic immunosuppression were excluded from the trial. In every dose cohort, peripheral blood was drawn for TCR sequencing at baseline, cycle 4 day 1, and cycle 7 day 1. Samples came from an open-label, multicenter, first-in-human phase I dose-escalation trial of ivuxolimab. Adults with locally advanced or metastatic melanoma, renal cell carcinoma, hepatocellular carcinoma or head and neck squamous cell carcinoma were enrolled in the trial. CD4+ and CD8+ T cells were sorted separately from peripheral blood before TCR sequencing.

This sample comprised CD4+ or CD8+ T cells sorted from blood, obtained in a trial of the OX40 agonist ivuxolimab. The clonotype was recovered from an adult with an advanced solid tumor such as melanoma, head and neck, liver or kidney cancer.

The DNA sequence reads TGTGCCAGTAGTTTCTGGGACAGAGGATCAGCTTTCTTT. This gives the protein CASSFWDRGSAFF. The sequence links TRBV19 to TRBJ1-1; TRBD1 fits 7 bases in the junction. CDR3 length: 13 amino acids, cysteine to phenylalanine. The retained sequence is limited to the CDR3, 39 bases, with the frame set at the first base. At the junction V is shortened by 5 bases and J by 10 bases; bases outside the gene matches: 10. Reading the germline V gene (reference sequence) gives CDR1 LNHDA and CDR2 SQIVND.